Listed below are T cell receptor beta chains from one sample, sequenced in a study of blood T cell repertoires in COVID-19. Using immunoSEQ multiplex PCR, the repertoire was profiled, and TCRdb retains in-frame clones only, with some absent. This sample has some 460,000 clones, with around nine tenths found just once. The sequenced sample was peripheral blood. All receptors come from a woman aged 25 to 39 with acute or convalescent COVID-19. Both conserved end residues are part of each CDR3. Fields, in order: CDR3 protein, CDR3 DNA, D gene, V gene, J gene, CDR3 length, clone size. A D gene is named only where the DNA matches it firmly. Clone size is given for some rows only: seen once, a few or many times, or a class if the clone is expanded.

CDR3: CAWGGGTGELFF
DNA: TGTGCCTGGGGCGGGGGCACCGGGGAGCTGTTTTTT
D: TRBD2
V: TRBV30
J: TRBJ2-2
length: 12
size: .

CDR3: CASSVAGTGSYGYTF
DNA: TGTGCCAGCAGCGTAGCCGGGACAGGATCCTATGGCTACACCTTC
D: TRBD1
V: TRBV9
J: TRBJ1-2
length: 15
size: .

CDR3: CASSVAGQGNSPLHF
DNA: TGTGCCAGCAGTGTGGCCGGACAGGGAAATTCACCCCTCCACTTT
D: TRBD1
V: TRBV2
J: TRBJ1-6
length: 15
size: .

CDR3: CASSRTGGNTGELFF
DNA: TGTGCCAGCAGTCGGACAGGGGGGAACACCGGGGAGCTGTTTTTT
D: TRBD1
V: TRBV6-5
J: TRBJ2-2
length: 15
size: .

CDR3: CAIRRRWGYTF
DNA: TGTGCCATACGCCGGCGGTGGGGCTACACCTTC
D: .
V: TRBV12-3/TRBV12-4
J: TRBJ1-2
length: 11
size: .

CDR3: CASRPDTADTQYF
DNA: TGTGCCAGTAGACCGGACACGGCAGATACGCAGTATTTT
D: .
V: TRBV19
J: TRBJ2-3
length: 13
size: .

CDR3: CASGTGNTGELFF
DNA: TGTGCCAGCGGCACAGGGAACACCGGGGAGCTGTTTTTT
D: .
V: TRBV6-6
J: TRBJ2-2
length: 13
size: .

CDR3: CASSTLLWEDRALNTEAFF
DNA: TGTGCCAGCAGCACTCTACTGTGGGAAGACAGGGCCTTGAACACTGAAGCTTTCTTT
D: TRBD1
V: TRBV11-2
J: TRBJ1-1
length: 19
size: .

CDR3: CASRPLDSHNQPQHF
DNA: TGTGCCAGCAGGCCATTAGACAGCCACAATCAGCCCCAGCATTTT
D: .
V: TRBV6-5
J: TRBJ1-5
length: 15
size: .

CDR3: CASSLGQSQETQYF
DNA: TGTGCCAGCAGCTTGGGACAGTCGCAAGAGACCCAGTACTTC
D: .
V: TRBV5-5
J: TRBJ2-5
length: 14
size: .

CDR3: CASSQDRTGGGYTF
DNA: TGTGCCAGCAGCCAAGATAGGACAGGGGGTGGCTACACCTTC
D: TRBD1
V: TRBV4-2
J: TRBJ1-2
length: 14
size: .

CDR3: CASSPGRVATDTQYF
DNA: TGTGCCAGCAGCCCAGGCAGGGTAGCCACAGATACGCAGTATTTT
D: .
V: TRBV9
J: TRBJ2-3
length: 15
size: once

CDR3: CASTKGPYEQYF
DNA: TGTGCCAGCACCAAGGGGCCCTACGAGCAGTACTTC
D: .
V: TRBV28
J: TRBJ2-7
length: 12
size: .

CDR3: CASSQYIFQGRGSYEQYF
DNA: TGCGCCAGCAGCCAATACATCTTCCAGGGAAGGGGGTCCTACGAGCAGTACTTC
D: .
V: TRBV4-1
J: TRBJ2-7
length: 18
size: .

CDR3: CASIGTVSNQPQHF
DNA: TGTGCCAGCATTGGGACAGTCAGCAATCAGCCCCAGCATTTT
D: TRBD1
V: TRBV28
J: TRBJ1-5
length: 14
size: once

CDR3: CASSVEGGITYNEQFF
DNA: TGTGCCAGCAGCGTAGAAGGGGGCATTACCTACAATGAGCAGTTCTTC
D: TRBD1
V: TRBV9
J: TRBJ2-1
length: 16
size: few

CDR3: CAISESGRNYGYTF
DNA: TGTGCCATCAGTGAGTCTGGGAGGAACTATGGCTACACCTTC
D: .
V: TRBV10-3
J: TRBJ1-2
length: 14
size: .

CDR3: CASSQEKEGWNTEAFF
DNA: TGCGCCAGCAGCCAAGAGAAGGAGGGTTGGAACACTGAAGCTTTCTTT
D: .
V: TRBV4-1
J: TRBJ1-1
length: 16
size: .

CDR3: CSASKRGFLPDTQYF
DNA: TGCAGTGCTAGTAAGCGGGGGTTTTTGCCAGATACGCAGTATTTT
D: TRBD2
V: TRBV20-1
J: TRBJ2-3
length: 15
size: .

CDR3: CASSARLAGYQETQYF
DNA: TGTGCCAGCAGCGCCAGACTAGCGGGGTACCAAGAGACCCAGTACTTC
D: TRBD2
V: TRBV5-4
J: TRBJ2-5
length: 16
size: .

CDR3: CASSHRQGADTGELFF
DNA: TGCGCCAGCAGCCATCGCCAGGGGGCTGACACCGGGGAGCTGTTTTTT
D: TRBD1
V: TRBV4-1
J: TRBJ2-2
length: 16
size: .

CDR3: CASRPAGSAQFF
DNA: TGTGCCAGCAGGCCAGCGGGTTCGGCGCAGTTCTTC
D: .
V: TRBV12-3/TRBV12-4
J: TRBJ2-1
length: 12
size: .

CDR3: CASSRTSGGRDTQYF
DNA: TGTGCCAGCAGTAGGACTAGCGGGGGGAGAGATACGCAGTATTTT
D: TRBD2
V: TRBV2
J: TRBJ2-3
length: 15
size: .

CDR3: CASSVARTVPDTQYF
DNA: TGTGCCAGCAGCGTAGCTCGTACGGTTCCAGATACGCAGTATTTT
D: .
V: TRBV9
J: TRBJ2-3
length: 15
size: .

CDR3: CASSGGTGRETQYF
DNA: TGTGCCAGTAGTGGGGGGACCGGGAGGGAGACCCAGTACTTC
D: TRBD2
V: TRBV19
J: TRBJ2-5
length: 14
size: once

CDR3: CASNPRDNLFSPLHF
DNA: TGTGCCAGCAACCCGAGGGACAATCTTTTCTCACCCCTCCACTTT
D: .
V: TRBV6-5
J: TRBJ1-6
length: 15
size: .

CDR3: CASSLWSIQAKNIQYF
DNA: TGTGCCAGCAGTTTATGGTCCATCCAAGCCAAAAACATTCAGTACTTC
D: .
V: TRBV28
J: TRBJ2-4
length: 16
size: .

CDR3: CSVEVLTGQSNEQFF
DNA: TGCAGCGTTGAAGTACTAACGGGACAGAGCAATGAGCAGTTCTTC
D: TRBD1
V: TRBV29-1
J: TRBJ2-1
length: 15
size: many

CDR3: CASRGTGMNEQFF
DNA: TGTGCCAGTAGAGGGACAGGGATGAATGAGCAGTTCTTC
D: TRBD1
V: TRBV9
J: TRBJ2-1
length: 13
size: .

CDR3: CASQRGTLRNQPQHF
DNA: TGTGCCAGCCAGAGGGGGACGTTACGCAATCAGCCCCAGCATTTT
D: .
V: TRBV19
J: TRBJ1-5
length: 15
size: .

CDR3: CASSLTPYKDRDEQYF
DNA: TGTGCCAGCAGCTTAACTCCCTATAAGGACAGGGACGAGCAGTACTTC
D: TRBD1
V: TRBV7-2
J: TRBJ2-7
length: 16
size: .

CDR3: CASSESQGQAEQFF
DNA: TGTGCCAGCAGTGAATCGCAGGGGCAGGCTGAGCAGTTCTTC
D: .
V: TRBV6-1
J: TRBJ2-1
length: 14
size: .

CDR3: CASSPPQRGGPAETQYF
DNA: TGTGCCAGCAGCCCCCCCCAGCGGGGGGGCCCTGCCGAGACCCAGTACTTC
D: TRBD2
V: TRBV3-1/TRBV3-2
J: TRBJ2-5
length: 17
size: .

CDR3: CATPGTGKNIQYF
DNA: TGTGCCACTCCTGGGACAGGGAAAAACATTCAGTACTTC
D: TRBD1
V: TRBV28
J: TRBJ2-4
length: 13
size: .

CDR3: CASSEGRQGLYQPQHF
DNA: TGTGCCAGCAGTGAGGGGAGACAGGGCCTCTATCAGCCCCAGCATTTT
D: TRBD1
V: TRBV2
J: TRBJ1-5
length: 16
size: .

CDR3: CSATSGDYGYTF
DNA: TGCAGCGCTACCTCCGGGGACTATGGCTACACCTTC
D: .
V: TRBV29-1
J: TRBJ1-2
length: 12
size: .

CDR3: CASSLGLTGGYTEAFF
DNA: TGTGCCAGCAGCTTGGGATTGACAGGGGGGTACACTGAAGCTTTCTTT
D: TRBD1
V: TRBV5-4
J: TRBJ1-1
length: 16
size: .

CDR3: CASSTNRPGREETQYF
DNA: TGTGCCAGCTCCACTAACAGGCCTGGAAGAGAAGAGACCCAGTACTTC
D: .
V: TRBV18
J: TRBJ2-5
length: 16
size: .

CDR3: CATSDTGSLNEQYF
DNA: TGTGCCACCAGTGACACAGGGAGCCTTAACGAGCAGTACTTC
D: .
V: TRBV24-1
J: TRBJ2-7
length: 14
size: few

CDR3: CASSQEPGFSGNTIYF
DNA: TGTGCCAGCAGCCAAGAACCGGGTTTCTCTGGAAACACCATATATTTT
D: .
V: TRBV4-2
J: TRBJ1-3
length: 16
size: .

CDR3: CASRQGYTEAFF
DNA: TGTGCCAGCAGGCAGGGCTACACTGAAGCTTTCTTT
D: .
V: TRBV28
J: TRBJ1-1
length: 12
size: .

CDR3: CASKQGGNTIYF
DNA: TGTGCCAGCAAACAGGGTGGGAACACCATATATTTT
D: .
V: TRBV2
J: TRBJ1-3
length: 12
size: .

CDR3: CAWSVKWGGTEAFF
DNA: TGTGCCTGGAGTGTAAAATGGGGCGGCACTGAAGCTTTCTTT
D: .
V: TRBV30
J: TRBJ1-1
length: 14
size: .

CDR3: CSATVSPLGYTF
DNA: TGCAGCGCCACGGTGAGTCCGCTGGGCTACACCTTC
D: .
V: TRBV29-1
J: TRBJ1-2
length: 12
size: once

CDR3: CSVDEGGVFNTGELFF
DNA: TGCAGCGTTGATGAGGGAGGCGTTTTTAACACCGGGGAGCTGTTTTTT
D: .
V: TRBV29-1
J: TRBJ2-2
length: 16
size: once

CDR3: CASSGGKETQYF
DNA: TGTGCCAGCTCTGGCGGAAAAGAGACCCAGTACTTC
D: .
V: TRBV2
J: TRBJ2-5
length: 12
size: .

CDR3: CASSDSGASTDTQYF
DNA: TGTGCCAGCAGTGACTCGGGAGCTAGCACAGATACGCAGTATTTT
D: .
V: TRBV6-4
J: TRBJ2-3
length: 15
size: .

CDR3: CASTDGTGLLNEQFF
DNA: TGTGCCAGCACCGACGGGACAGGGTTGTTAAATGAGCAGTTCTTC
D: TRBD1
V: TRBV28
J: TRBJ2-1
length: 15
size: .

CDR3: CAWSRGGETQYF
DNA: TGTGCCTGGAGTCGGGGGGGGGAGACCCAGTACTTC
D: TRBD2
V: TRBV30
J: TRBJ2-5
length: 12
size: .

CDR3: CSASSLTGETQYF
DNA: TGCAGTGCTAGTTCCCTCACAGGGGAGACCCAGTACTTC
D: .
V: TRBV20-1
J: TRBJ2-5
length: 13
size: .

CDR3: CASSLVPGASTDTQYF
DNA: TGTGCCAGCAGCTTAGTCCCGGGTGCTAGCACAGATACGCAGTATTTT
D: .
V: TRBV7-7
J: TRBJ2-3
length: 16
size: .

CDR3: CASSSGTGFEAFF
DNA: TGTGCCAGTAGTAGTGGGACAGGGTTCGAAGCTTTCTTT
D: TRBD1
V: TRBV19
J: TRBJ1-1
length: 13
size: .

CDR3: CASSPSARGNYGYTF
DNA: TGTGCCAGCAGCCCCTCGGCCCGGGGGAACTATGGCTACACCTTC
D: .
V: TRBV7-8
J: TRBJ1-2
length: 15
size: .

CDR3: CATRQTGRPGANVLTF
DNA: TGTGCCACCAGACAGACAGGTCGACCTGGGGCCAACGTCCTGACTTTC
D: .
V: TRBV15
J: TRBJ2-6
length: 16
size: .

CDR3: CASSLSTVNTEAFF
DNA: TGTGCCAGCAGCTTATCGACAGTGAACACTGAAGCTTTCTTT
D: .
V: TRBV7-6
J: TRBJ1-1
length: 14
size: .

CDR3: CASSIRTGDGYTF
DNA: TGTGCCAGCAGCATAAGGACAGGGGACGGCTACACCTTC
D: TRBD1
V: TRBV5-4
J: TRBJ1-2
length: 13
size: .

CDR3: CASSLSAGSYEQYF
DNA: TGCGCCAGCAGCTTGAGCGCGGGGAGCTACGAGCAGTACTTC
D: .
V: TRBV5-1
J: TRBJ2-7
length: 14
size: .

CDR3: CASRPWTDRAREQYF
DNA: TGTGCCAGCAGACCGTGGACTGACAGGGCACGCGAGCAGTACTTC
D: TRBD1
V: TRBV28
J: TRBJ2-7
length: 15
size: once

CDR3: CASNPTGAGNEKLFF
DNA: TGTGCCAGCAATCCAACAGGGGCTGGTAATGAAAAACTGTTTTTT
D: TRBD1
V: TRBV6-5
J: TRBJ1-4
length: 15
size: .

CDR3: CASSFGTDNQPQHF
DNA: TGTGCCAGCAGCTTCGGGACAGACAATCAGCCCCAGCATTTT
D: TRBD1
V: TRBV11-1
J: TRBJ1-5
length: 14
size: once